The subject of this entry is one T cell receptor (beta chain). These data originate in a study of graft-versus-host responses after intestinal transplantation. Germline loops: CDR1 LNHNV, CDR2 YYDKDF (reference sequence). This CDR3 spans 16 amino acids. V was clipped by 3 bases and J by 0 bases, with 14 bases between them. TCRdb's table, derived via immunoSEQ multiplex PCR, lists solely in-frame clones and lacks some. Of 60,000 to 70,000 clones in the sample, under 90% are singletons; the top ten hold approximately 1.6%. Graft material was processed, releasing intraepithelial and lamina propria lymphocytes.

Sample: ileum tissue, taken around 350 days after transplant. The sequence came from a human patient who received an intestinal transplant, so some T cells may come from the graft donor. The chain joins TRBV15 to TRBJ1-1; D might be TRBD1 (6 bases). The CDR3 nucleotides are TGTGCCACCAGCAGCCGCAGGCGGGGGCTGAACACTGAAGCTTTCTTT. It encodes CATSSRRRGLNTEAFF.